Below are 6 T cell receptor beta chains sequenced from a single sample in a study of spatial heterogeneity in lung cancer. TCRdb analysed the 5' RACE reads with MiXCR anew, one entry per CDR3 protein. This sample has 60,000 to 80,000 distinct CDR3 sequences, with roughly 14% found just once. Time point reported: sample taken at primary tumor resection. Sequencing was performed on whole RNA extracted from tumor and nontumor lung tissue, or from frozen PBMC, and the material was left unsorted. Sequences were derived from PBMCs, sampled at surgery. The receptors originated from a male donor with early-stage non-small cell lung cancer.

At least ten counts were recorded for this clonotype. The chain combines TRBV30 with TRBJ1-5; perhaps TRBD1 as D (5 bases). The V end was cut by 1 base, the J end by 1 base, with 5 bases between. The CDR3 loop spans 13 amino acids. Germline V lookup: CDR1 GTSNPN, CDR2 SVGIG (reference sequence). The chain's CDR3 is CAWSAGSNQPQHF. CDR3 bases: TGTGCCTGGAGTGCAGGGAGCAATCAGCCCCAGCATTTT.

This clonotype has ten or more counts. The V and J genes are TRBV21-1 and TRBJ2-3. TRBV21-1 is a known pseudogene. The CDR3 covers 14 residues. DNA for the CDR3: TGTGCCAGCAGCAAAATGCTTAAGTCAGATACGCAGTATTTT. This codes for CASSKMLKSDTQYF.

The V call is TRBV12-3 or TRBV12-4, the J call TRBJ2-7; 9 bases match TRBD2. Losses at the gene ends were 4 bases for V and 2 bases for J; bases not matched to a gene: 6. This CDR3 region has 15 residues. The CDR3 sequence is CASSSRLAATYEQYF. CDR3 coding DNA: TGTGCCAGCAGTTCGAGACTAGCGGCGACCTACGAGCAGTACTTC.

This clonotype was counted a few times. J is TRBJ2-7 and V is TRBV29-1, with 7 bases identical to TRBD1. With V trimmed by 6 bases and J by 4 bases, 12 bases remained unmatched. This CDR3 region has 14 residues. The germline CDR1 and CDR2 sequences are SQVTM and ANQGSEA. CDR3 in DNA: TGCAGCGTGAGGCCGTCCGGGACAGTGTACGAGCAGTACTTC. It codes for CSVRPSGTVYEQYF.

This clonotype showed up just a few times. The V gene is TRBV2, the J gene TRBJ1-1; maybe TRBD1 (5 bases). Between the trimmed V and J ends, which lost 4 bases and 1 base, there was a span of 10 bases. CDR3 size: 14 residues. The germline gives CDR1 SNHLY, CDR2 FYNNEI. The CDR3 reads CASSVAGPNTEAFF. CDR3 sequence (DNA): TGTGCCAGCAGTGTGGCGGGGCCGAACACTGAAGCTTTCTTT.

The table lists this clonotype with a few counts. The chain couples TRBV27 to TRBJ1-1, with a weak D call TRBD1 (5 bases). The CDR3 length is 14 residues. Germline V CDR1 and CDR2: MNHEY, SMNVEV (reference sequence). The ends were cut back, 8 bases at V and 5 bases at J, with 18 bases in the middle. DNA for the CDR3: TGTGCCAGCGCCTTTGCGGGGGTTCGGACTGAAGCTTTCTTT. It encodes CASAFAGVRTEAFF.